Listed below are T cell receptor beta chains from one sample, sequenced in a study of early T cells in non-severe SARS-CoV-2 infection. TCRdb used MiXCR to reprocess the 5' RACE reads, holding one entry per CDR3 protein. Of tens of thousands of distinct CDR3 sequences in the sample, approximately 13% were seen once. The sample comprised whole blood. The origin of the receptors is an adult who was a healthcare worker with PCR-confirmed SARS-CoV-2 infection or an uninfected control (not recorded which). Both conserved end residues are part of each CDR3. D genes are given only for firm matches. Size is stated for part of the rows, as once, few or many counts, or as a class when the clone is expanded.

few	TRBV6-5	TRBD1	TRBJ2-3	TGTGCCAGCAGTCCAGGACAGGGAAGTTCAGATACGCAGTATTTT	CASSPGQGSSDTQYF
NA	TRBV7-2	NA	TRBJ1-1	TGTGCCAGCAGCTTAGCTGGGGCAAGTCGGAACACTGAAGCTTTCTTT	CASSLAGASRNTEAFF
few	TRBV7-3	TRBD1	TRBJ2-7	TGTGCCAGCACCCCCCCTGGACAGGGCAACGAGCAGTACTTC	CASTPPGQGNEQYF
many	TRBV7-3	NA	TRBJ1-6	TGTGCCAGCAGCCGCCGGGACGTAGATTCACCCCTCCACTTT	CASSRRDVDSPLHF
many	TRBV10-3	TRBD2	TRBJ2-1	TGTGCCACCAGCGGGGACGTTTCCTACAATGAGCAGTTCTTC	CATSGDVSYNEQFF
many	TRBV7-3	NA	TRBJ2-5	TGTGCCAGCAGCCTTGGCGGGTGGGGGACCCAGTACTTC	CASSLGGWGTQYF
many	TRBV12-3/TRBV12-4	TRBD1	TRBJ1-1	TGTGCCAGCAGCCAGAAACGGACAGGGGGTAACACTGAAGCTTTCTTT	CASSQKRTGGNTEAFF
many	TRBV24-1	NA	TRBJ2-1	TGTGCCACCAGTGTCGACACCTACAATGAGCAGTTCTTC	CATSVDTYNEQFF
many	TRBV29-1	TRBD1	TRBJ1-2	TGCAGCGTCTCGTCGACAGGGACCTATGGCTACACCTTC	CSVSSTGTYGYTF
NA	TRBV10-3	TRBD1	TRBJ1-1	TGTGCCATCACCCCGGGACAGGGAAACACTGAAGCTTTCTTT	CAITPGQGNTEAFF
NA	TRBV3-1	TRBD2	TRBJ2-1	TGTGCCAGCAGCCCTCAAACTACTAGCGGGCCCGACAATGAGCAGTTCTTC	CASSPQTTSGPDNEQFF
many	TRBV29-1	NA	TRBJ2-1	TGCAGCGTGGATACCAGGGAGTCCTACAATGAGCAGTTCTTC	CSVDTRESYNEQFF
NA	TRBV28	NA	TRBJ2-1	TGTGCCAGCAGTCTTAAGTACAATGAGCAGTTCTTC	CASSLKYNEQFF
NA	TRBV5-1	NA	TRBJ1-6	TGCGCCAGCAGCTTGGCTCTCGAATATTCACCCCTCCACTTT	CASSLALEYSPLHF
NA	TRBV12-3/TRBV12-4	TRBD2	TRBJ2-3	TGTGCCAGCAGTCCCAGGACTAGCGCGGATACGCAGTATTTT	CASSPRTSADTQYF
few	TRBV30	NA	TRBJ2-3	TGTGCCTGGAGTCCGGCTGATACGCAGTATTTT	CAWSPADTQYF
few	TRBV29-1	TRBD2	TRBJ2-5	TGCAGCGATCGACTAGCGGATCAAGAGACCCAGTACTTC	CSDRLADQETQYF
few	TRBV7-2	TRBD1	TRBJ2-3	TGTGCCAGCAGCTTAGAGGGACAGGCAGATACGCAGTATTTT	CASSLEGQADTQYF
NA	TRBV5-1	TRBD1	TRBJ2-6	TGCGCCAGCAGCCCGGGACAGCTCTCTGGGGCCAACGTCCTGACTTTC	CASSPGQLSGANVLTF
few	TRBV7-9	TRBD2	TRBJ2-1	TGTGCCAGCAGCTCCGGACTAGCGGGAGTGGGTATCGATGAGCAGTTCTTC	CASSSGLAGVGIDEQFF
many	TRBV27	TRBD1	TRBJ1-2	TGTGCCAGCAGTTTATCTCGCCCTTGGGACAGGGGGCACTATGGCTACACCTTC	CASSLSRPWDRGHYGYTF
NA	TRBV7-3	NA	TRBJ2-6	TGTGCCAGCAGCACGAGAGGAGGGGCCAACGTCCTGACTTTC	CASSTRGGANVLTF
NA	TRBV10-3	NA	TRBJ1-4	TGTGCCATCAGAAAACAGGCCGAAGGGGGTGAAAAACTGTTTTTT	CAIRKQAEGGEKLFF
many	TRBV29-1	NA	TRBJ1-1	TGCAGCGTTGAATGGGAACAGGTGGGGGTGAACACTGAAGCTTTCTTT	CSVEWEQVGVNTEAFF
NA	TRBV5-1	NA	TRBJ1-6	TGCGCCAGCAGCACCTTGGGCCATTATAATTCACCCCTCCACTTT	CASSTLGHYNSPLHF
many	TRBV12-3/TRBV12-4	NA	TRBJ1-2	TGTGCCAGCAGCTCCCTTCTCCAAGGACGAGGCTACACCTTC	CASSSLLQGRGYTF
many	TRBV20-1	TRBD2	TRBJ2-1	TGCAGTGCTCCCTCTAGCGGGAGGGCCCCCTACAATGAGCAGTTCTTC	CSAPSSGRAPYNEQFF
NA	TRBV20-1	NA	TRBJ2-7	TGCAGTGCTAGTCGGGCTAGATACGAGCAGTACTTC	CSASRARYEQYF
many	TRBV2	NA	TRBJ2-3	TGTGCCAGCAACCCCCACACAGATACGCAGTATTTT	CASNPHTDTQYF
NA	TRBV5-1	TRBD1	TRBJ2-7	TGCGCCAGCAGCTTGGAAGTTACAGGGGGCTACGAGCAGTACTTC	CASSLEVTGGYEQYF
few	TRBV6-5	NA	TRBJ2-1	TGTGCCAGCAGTCCCGGGAAGCACAATGAGCAGTTCTTC	CASSPGKHNEQFF
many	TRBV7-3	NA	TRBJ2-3	TGTGCCAGCAGCTTATACACCCCACAGGCCCTGGGAGGGGGTAGGACAGATACGCAGTATTTT	CASSLYTPQALGGGRTDTQYF
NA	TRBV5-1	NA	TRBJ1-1	TGCGCCAGCAGCTTGGAGCGGGCGGCTGAAGCTTTCTTT	CASSLERAAEAFF
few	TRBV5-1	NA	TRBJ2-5	TGCGCCAGCAGCTTGGTAGAGACCCAGTACTTC	CASSLVETQYF
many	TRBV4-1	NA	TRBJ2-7	TGCGCCAGCAGCCAAGTTTCAGCGTTTACCTACGAGCAGTACTTC	CASSQVSAFTYEQYF
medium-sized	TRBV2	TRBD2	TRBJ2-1	TGTGCCAGCAGTACGGGACTAGCGTCCAATGAGCAGTTCTTC	CASSTGLASNEQFF
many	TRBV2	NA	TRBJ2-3	TGTGCCAGCCGGCTAGGCGCCACTGGGGGTACGCAGTATTTT	CASRLGATGGTQYF
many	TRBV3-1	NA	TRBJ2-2	TGTGCCAGCAGCCCCTCTAGTTACACCGGGGAGCTGTTTTTT	CASSPSSYTGELFF
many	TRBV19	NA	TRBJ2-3	TGTGCCAGTAGTATGGGGACGAGCACAGATACGCAGTATTTT	CASSMGTSTDTQYF
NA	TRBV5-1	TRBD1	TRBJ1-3	TGCGCCAGCAGCCCCGGGACAGGACGAAACACCATATATTTT	CASSPGTGRNTIYF
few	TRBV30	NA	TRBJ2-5	TGTGCCTGGAGTCTACCGGGACTCCTTCAAGAGACCCAGTACTTC	CAWSLPGLLQETQYF
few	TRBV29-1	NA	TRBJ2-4	TGCAGCGTTGAAGATGTTTTAAGGGTTCAGTACTTC	CSVEDVLRVQYF
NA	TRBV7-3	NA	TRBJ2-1	TGTGCCAGCAGCCAATCCAGGGTCGATGAGCAGTTCTTC	CASSQSRVDEQFF
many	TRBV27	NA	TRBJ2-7	TGTGCCAGCAGAAGTAAATCCTACGAGCAGTACTTC	CASRSKSYEQYF
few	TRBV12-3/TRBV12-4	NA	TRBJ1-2	TGTGCCAGCATTCCGCTCCACGGCTATGGCTACACCTTC	CASIPLHGYGYTF
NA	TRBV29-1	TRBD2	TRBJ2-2	TGCAGCCCTTGCGTGCGGGAGGGCCATAACGGGGAGCTGTTTTTT	CSPCVREGHNGELFF
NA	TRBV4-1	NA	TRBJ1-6	TGCGCCAGCAGCCAAGAGGGGAGGGATTCACCCCTCCACTTT	CASSQEGRDSPLHF
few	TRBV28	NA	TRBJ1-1	TGTGCCAGCAGTTTTTACTACACTGAAGCTTTCTTT	CASSFYYTEAFF